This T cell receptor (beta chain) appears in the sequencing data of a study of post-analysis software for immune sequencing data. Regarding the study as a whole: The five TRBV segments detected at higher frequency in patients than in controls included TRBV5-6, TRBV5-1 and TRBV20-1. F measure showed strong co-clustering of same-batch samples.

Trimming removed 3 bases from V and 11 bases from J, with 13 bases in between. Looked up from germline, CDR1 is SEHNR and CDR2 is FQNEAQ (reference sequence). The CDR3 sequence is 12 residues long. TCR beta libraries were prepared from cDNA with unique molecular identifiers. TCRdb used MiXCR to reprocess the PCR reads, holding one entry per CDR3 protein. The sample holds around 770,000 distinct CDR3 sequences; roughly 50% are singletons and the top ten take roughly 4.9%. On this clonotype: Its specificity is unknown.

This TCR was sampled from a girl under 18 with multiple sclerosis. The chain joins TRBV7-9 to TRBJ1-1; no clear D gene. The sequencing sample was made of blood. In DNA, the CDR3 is TGTGCCAGCAGCTTGGTAGGAGGCGATGCTTTCTTT. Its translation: CASSLVGGDAFF.